These 3 T cell receptor beta chains were all obtained from the same sample, sequenced in a study of Graves' ophthalmopathy and Graves' hyperthyroidism. Amplifying from RNA transcripts, the study obtained TCR beta CDR3 regions. The workflow started with a first-round RT-PCR run with HTBI primers and then moved on to a second-round multiplex PCR. MiXCR was run by TCRdb on the multiplex PCR reads, yielding one entry per CDR3 protein. The table shows 300,000 to 500,000 distinct CDR3 sequences, with just over 15% occurring only once. The specimen was peripheral blood. Receptors originate from a young woman with stable Graves' hyperthyroidism.

This clonotype was picked up many times. The V gene is TRBV11-1, the J gene TRBJ2-7; D could derive from TRBD1 or TRBD2 (5 bases each). Germline CDR1 SGHAT, CDR2 FQDESV (reference sequence). Trimming removed 5 bases from V and 6 bases from J, with 29 bases in between. The CDR3 runs 18 residues. CDR3 DNA sequence: TGTGCCAGCAGCCCATGGGCCGGTTCCGGGACCCAGATCGCCGAGCAGTACTTC. This encodes CASSPWAGSGTQIAEQYF.

This clonotype was seen only a few times. This chain uses TRBV9 with TRBJ2-2; the D is unclear. The V and J ends lost 7 bases and 5 bases respectively, with 15 bases between them. CDR1 and CDR2 (germline): SGDLS, YYNGEE. This CDR3 spans 14 amino acids. CDR3 bases: TGTGCCAGCTCCGCAGGTATCGGGACCGGGGAGCTGTTTTTT. Its translation: CASSAGIGTGELFF. Full variable domain (remainder filled in from reference TRBV9 and TRBJ2-2): DSGVTQTPKHLITATGQRVTLRCSPRSGDLSVYWYQQSLDQGLQFLIQYYNGEERAKGNILERFSAQQFPDLHSELNLSSLELGDSALYFCASSAGIGTGELFFGEGSRLTVL.

This clonotype was seen repeatedly, ten times or more. The CDR3 spells CASSLGRRTGELFF. CDR3 DNA sequence: TGTGCCAGCAGCTTAGGTCGACGGACCGGGGAGCTGTTTTTT. The chain has TRBV11-2 and TRBJ2-2; D not resolved. V lost 1 base to trimming and J lost 5 bases, with 8 bases between them. Germline lookup yields CDR1 SGHAT and CDR2 FQNNGV. This CDR3 contains 14 residues.